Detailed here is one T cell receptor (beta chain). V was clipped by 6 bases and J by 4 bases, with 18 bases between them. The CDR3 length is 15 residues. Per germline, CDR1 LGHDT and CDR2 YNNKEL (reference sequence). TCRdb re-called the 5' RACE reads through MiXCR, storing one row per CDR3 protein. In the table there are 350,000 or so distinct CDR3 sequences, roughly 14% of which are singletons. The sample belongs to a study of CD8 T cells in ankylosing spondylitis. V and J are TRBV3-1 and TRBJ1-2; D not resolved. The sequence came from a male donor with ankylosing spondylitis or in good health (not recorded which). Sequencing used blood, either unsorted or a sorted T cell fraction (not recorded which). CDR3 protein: CASRPSMTTGYGYTF. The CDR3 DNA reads TGTGCCAGCAGGCCTTCCATGACAACGGGCTATGGCTACACCTTC.